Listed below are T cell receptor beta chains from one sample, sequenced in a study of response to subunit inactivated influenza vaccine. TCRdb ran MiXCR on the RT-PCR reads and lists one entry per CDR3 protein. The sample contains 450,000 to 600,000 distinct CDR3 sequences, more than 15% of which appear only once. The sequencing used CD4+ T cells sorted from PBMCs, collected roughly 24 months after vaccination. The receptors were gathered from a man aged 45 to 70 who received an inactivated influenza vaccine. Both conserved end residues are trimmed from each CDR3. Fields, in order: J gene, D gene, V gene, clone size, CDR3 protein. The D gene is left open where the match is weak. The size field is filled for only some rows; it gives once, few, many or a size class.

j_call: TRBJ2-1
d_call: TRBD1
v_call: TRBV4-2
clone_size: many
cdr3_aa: ASSQVRQGVSYNEQF

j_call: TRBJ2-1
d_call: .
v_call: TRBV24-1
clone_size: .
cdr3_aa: ATSDWGPGPQF

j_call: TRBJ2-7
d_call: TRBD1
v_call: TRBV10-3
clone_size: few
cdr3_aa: AISDPLTGLHEQY

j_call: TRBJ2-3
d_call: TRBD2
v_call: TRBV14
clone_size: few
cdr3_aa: ASSLQRLALITDTQY

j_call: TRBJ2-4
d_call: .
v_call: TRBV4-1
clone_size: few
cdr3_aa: ASSQGLRGAGGKNIQY

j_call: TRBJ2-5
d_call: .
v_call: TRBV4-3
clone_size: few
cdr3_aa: ASSQEVADRTQY

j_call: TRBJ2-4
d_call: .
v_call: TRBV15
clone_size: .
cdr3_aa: ATSVSYLAKNIQY

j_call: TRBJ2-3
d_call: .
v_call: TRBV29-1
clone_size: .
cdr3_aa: SVAGHYTDTQY

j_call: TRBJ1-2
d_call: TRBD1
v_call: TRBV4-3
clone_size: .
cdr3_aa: ASSLTGTVRGGYT

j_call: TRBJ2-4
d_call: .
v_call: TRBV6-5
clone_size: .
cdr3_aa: ASSYSIVDISNIQY

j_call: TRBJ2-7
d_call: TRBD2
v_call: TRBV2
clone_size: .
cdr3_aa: ASSEAGTSGYEQY